This TCR beta chain is from a study of T cell changes during pregnancy in multiple sclerosis. Only in-frame clones appear in the TCRdb table, and some are missing; sequencing was by immunoSEQ multiplex PCR. The sample has more than 35,000 clones; 90% are singletons. CDR3 length: 14 amino acids. The V end lost 3 bases, the J end lost 3 bases, and 11 bases lay between the germline ends. Germline V gene sequence: CDR1 SEHNR, CDR2 FQNEAQ (reference sequence). The starting material was CD4+ T cells from peripheral blood mononuclear cells, obtained in the first trimester of pregnancy. This sequence originates from a female donor in good health, enrolled as a control in a pregnancy study. The rearrangement joins TRBV7-9 to TRBJ1-2; D unresolved. The CDR3 DNA is TGTGCCAGCAGCTTGGCAGAGGGTCACTATGGCTACACCTTC. Translating gives CASSLAEGHYGYTF.